This T cell receptor (beta chain) is drawn from a study of T cell repertoires in cytomegalovirus infection. Study-wide findings and caveats: CMV-specific TCR beta clonotypes restricted by HLA-C dominated the ex vivo response.

Note on this clonotype: Its antigen remains unidentified.

TCRdb itself ran the reads through MiXCR, one entry per CDR3 protein. The repertoire consists of hundreds of thousands of distinct CDR3 sequences, with roughly 9.5% occurring once and the leading ten covering around 4.5%. Germline-derived CDR1 and CDR2 are MDHEN and SYDVKM. V lost 9 bases to trimming and J lost 2 bases; unmatched junction nucleotides: 4. CDR3 length equals 12 residues. Specimen: PBMCs. V usage is TRBV28 and J usage is TRBJ2-7; 7 positions match TRBD2. This sequence was found in a human donor in good health (CMV status not recorded). Some clones in this sample may be carry-over from other donors' samples. The CDR3 sequence: CASVGGPYEQYF. Written as DNA, the CDR3 is TGTGCCAGTGTGGGAGGGCCCTACGAGCAGTACTTC.